The 11 T cell receptor beta chains below all came from one sample that was sequenced in a study of blood T cells in healthy people across ages. With a J-beta primer mix and a sample-barcoded 5' primer, a second PCR ran about 7 to 12 cycles. MiXCR was run by TCRdb on the 5' RACE reads, yielding one entry per CDR3 protein. The table shows some 790,000 distinct CDR3 sequences, with 25% to 30% occurring only once. The sample taken for sequencing was blood. These receptors all stem from a woman aged 80 or over in good health.

The rearrangement links TRBV29-1 to TRBJ2-7; D unresolved. Germline values: CDR1 SQVTM, CDR2 ANQGSEA. CDR3 length equals 11 residues. V was cut by 7 bases and J by 0 bases, with 7 bases left in between. CDR3 nucleotide sequence: TGCAGCGGGCACAACTCCTACGAGCAGTACTTC. Translated, it gives CSGHNSYEQYF.

This clonotype was found many times. The chain carries TRBV2 and TRBJ2-3; D is uncertain. The CDR3 sequence is 13 residues long. The germline V and J ends were trimmed by 6 bases and 0 bases, with 7 bases remaining between them. Germline V CDR1 and CDR2: SNHLY, FYNNEI. The CDR3 here is CASSDQSTDTQYF. The CDR3 nucleotides are TGTGCCAGCAGCGACCAAAGCACAGATACGCAGTATTTT. Using reference TRBV2 and TRBJ2-3 for the parts outside the CDR3, the full variable domain is EPEVTQTPSHQVTQMGQEVILRCVPISNHLYFYWYRQILGQKVEFLVSFYNNEISEKSEIFDDQFSVERPDGSNFTLKIRSTKLEDSAMYFCASSDQSTDTQYFGPGTRLTVL.

This clonotype was picked up many times. The chain recombines TRBV30 with TRBJ1-2, with D possibly TRBD1 on 6 matching bases. Germline CDR1 reads GTSNPN; CDR2 reads SVGIG (reference sequence). V was pared by 5 bases and J by 7 bases, with 8 bases between. The CDR3 has 10 amino acids. CDR3 nucleotide sequence: TGTGCCTGGGACAGGCCTGGCTACACCTTC. As protein: CAWDRPGYTF.

The chain combines TRBV4-1 with TRBJ2-1; possibly TRBD1 for D (5 bases). Looked up from germline, CDR1 is MGHRA and CDR2 is YSYEKL. V was pared by 4 bases and J by 6 bases, with 13 bases between. The CDR3 consists of 14 residues. The CDR3 here is CASSPKTVGNEQFF. Here the CDR3 DNA reads TGCGCCAGCAGCCCCAAGACAGTTGGCAATGAGCAGTTCTTC.

This clonotype was seen many times. The chain uses TRBV29-1 and TRBJ2-7; 7 bases match TRBD2. Germline V CDR1 and CDR2: SQVTM, ANQGSEA. The CDR3 contains 13 residues. The junction had 4 bases not matched to a gene; V was cut back by 4 bases and J by 1 base. CDR3 region: CSVGGRASYEQYF. The CDR3 DNA sequence: TGCAGCGTTGGGGGGAGGGCATCCTACGAGCAGTACTTC.

The V call is TRBV11-2, the J call TRBJ1-2, with TRBD1 as a possible D gene (5 bases). The germline V gene has CDR1 SGHAT and CDR2 FQNNGV. V was cut by 0 bases and J by 12 bases, with 17 bases left in between. CDR3 size: 14 residues. This CDR3 is CASSLDRGAFGNTF. CDR3 DNA sequence: TGTGCCAGCAGCTTAGATCGCGGGGCGTTCGGCAACACCTTC.

About this clonotype itself: A much more abundant neighbour one base away suggests this may be a read error. The V gene is TRBV4-3, the J gene TRBJ1-2; TRBD1 might be the D (6 bases). This CDR3 contains 16 residues. Germline V gives CDR1 LGHNA, CDR2 YSLEER. V was clipped by 1 base and J by 6 bases, with 18 bases between them. This chain's CDR3 is CASSQGGAGVMHGYTF. The CDR3 region has the DNA TGCGCCAGCAGCCAAGGGGGGGCAGGGGTAATGCATGGCTACACCTTC.

The chain employs TRBV6-1 and TRBJ2-1; no reliable D call. The CDR3 extends over 15 amino acids. Germline V CDR1 and CDR2: MNHNS, SASEGT. Trimming removed 4 bases at V and 0 bases at J, with 10 bases between. The CDR3 DNA is TGTGCCAGCAGTGGAGGAAGGGACTCCTACAATGAGCAGTTCTTC. It specifies CASSGGRDSYNEQFF.

The sample holds many counts of this clonotype. The chain is built from TRBV7-6 and TRBJ1-2, with D maybe TRBD1 (6 bases). Germline V gene data show CDR1 as SGHVS and CDR2 as FNYEAQ. The CDR3 is 15 residues long. The V and J ends lost 6 bases and 2 bases respectively, with 16 bases between them. CDR3 bases: TGTGCCAGCAGTTACGACAGGATTTCAAACTATGGCTACACCTTC. It is translated as CASSYDRISNYGYTF.

This clonotype has only a few counts. This may be a read error: a much more frequent sequence differs by one nucleotide. V usage is TRBV7-9 and J usage is TRBJ2-3; 9 nucleotides line up with TRBD2. The germline V gene has CDR1 SEHNR and CDR2 FQNEAQ (reference sequence). The CDR3 is made up of 16 amino acids. CDR3 nucleotides: TGTGCCAGCAGCCGTGCGGGGGGGGAAAGGACAGGTACGCAGTATTTT. Its translation is CASSRAGGERTGTQYF.

There are many counts of this clonotype. The chain couples TRBV20-1 to TRBJ2-3; D perhaps matches TRBD2 (5 bases). Germline V CDR1 and CDR2: DFQATT, SNEGSKA (reference sequence). The V end lost 3 bases, the J end lost 3 bases, and 10 bases lay between the germline ends. The CDR3 is 13 amino acids. CDR3 bases: TGCAGTGCTAGGGTCCGGGGAACAGATACGCAGTATTTT. It yields the protein CSARVRGTDTQYF.